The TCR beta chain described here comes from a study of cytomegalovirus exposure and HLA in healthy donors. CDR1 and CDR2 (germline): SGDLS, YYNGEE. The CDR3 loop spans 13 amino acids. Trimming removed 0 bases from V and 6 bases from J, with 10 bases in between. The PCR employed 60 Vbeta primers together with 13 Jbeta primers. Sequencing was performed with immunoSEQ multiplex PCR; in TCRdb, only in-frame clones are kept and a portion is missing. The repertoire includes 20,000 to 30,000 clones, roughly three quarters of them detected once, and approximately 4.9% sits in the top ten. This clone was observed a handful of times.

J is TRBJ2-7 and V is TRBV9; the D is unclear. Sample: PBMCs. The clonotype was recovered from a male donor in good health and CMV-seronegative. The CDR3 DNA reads TGTGCCAGCAGCGTAGGATCCCCCGGCGAGCAGTACTTC. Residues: CASSVGSPGEQYF.